This T cell receptor (beta chain) was captured in a study of blood T cell repertoires in COVID-19. Across the whole study: Samples of COVID-19 (acute and convalescent) were obtained from the United States, Italy and Spain. PBMCs, B-cell-depleted T cells, or T cells were the source of the cDNA or gDNA that made up the material.

The germline V gene encodes CDR1 MNHEY and CDR2 SMNVEV (reference sequence). The trim removed 8 bases at V and 2 bases at J, leaving 1 base unmatched. The CDR3 is made up of 13 amino acids. Followed over time, Seattle patients had been enrolled while infection was active. Original data processing: How many nucleated cells were present was estimated from reference gene primer amplification. Only in-frame clones appear in the TCRdb table, and some are missing; sequencing was by immunoSEQ multiplex PCR. V, J and clone size derive from that table, while D and trimming were established from the DNA sequence. The sample has around 170,000 clones; approximately 78% are singletons.

Material: peripheral blood. The receptor's source is a woman of 80 years or more with COVID-19, enrolled during active disease. The chain recombines TRBV27 with TRBJ2-3, with 10 positions matching TRBD2. The CDR3 DNA follows: TGTGCCAGCGGGACTAGCGACACAGATACGCAGTATTTT. This sequence encodes CASGTSDTDTQYF.